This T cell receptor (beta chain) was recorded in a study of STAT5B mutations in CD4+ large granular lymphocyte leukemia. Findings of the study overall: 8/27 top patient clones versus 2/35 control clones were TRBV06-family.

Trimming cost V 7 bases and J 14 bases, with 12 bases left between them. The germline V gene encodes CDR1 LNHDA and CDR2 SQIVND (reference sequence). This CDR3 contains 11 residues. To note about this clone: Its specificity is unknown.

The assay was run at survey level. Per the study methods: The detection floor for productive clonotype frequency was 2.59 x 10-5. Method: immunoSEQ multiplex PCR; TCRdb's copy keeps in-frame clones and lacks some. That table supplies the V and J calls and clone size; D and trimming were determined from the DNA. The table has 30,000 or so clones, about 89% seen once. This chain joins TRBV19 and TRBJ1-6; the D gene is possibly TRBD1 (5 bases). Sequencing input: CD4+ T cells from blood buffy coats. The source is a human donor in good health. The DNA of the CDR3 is TGTGCCAGTACCGGGGGTGGGGCCCTCCACTTT. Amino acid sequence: CASTGGGALHF.